The T cell receptor (beta chain) under discussion was sequenced for a study of lung T cells in sarcoidosis with Löfgren's syndrome. Study at large: Sarcoidosis features CD4+ T cell accumulation in bronchoalveolar lavage fluid. Repertoire analyses centered on Löfgren's syndrome patients. Study-level points and caveats: Shared TRAV12-1 and TRBV2 CDR3 motifs were reported across several patients. Versus controls, Löfgren's syndrome patients reportedly showed TRAV12-1 and TRBV2 as most expanded.

CDR1 is LGHNA and CDR2 is YNFKEQ in the germline V gene. The ends were cut back, 4 bases at V and 3 bases at J, with 7 bases in the middle. CDR3 size: 13 residues. In TCRdb, the reads were re-called with MiXCR into one record per CDR3 protein. The sample holds around 1,100 distinct CDR3 sequences, approximately 32% seen once. By frequency in the sample, this clonotype is medium-sized. Its specificity is unknown. The chain carries TRBV4-2 and TRBJ2-1; D call uncertain. Sequences were obtained from CD4+ T cells from PBMCs. The clonotype originates from a human donor with sarcoidosis (Löfgren's syndrome or another form), or a control subject (not recorded which). The chain's CDR3 is CASSRGSYNEQFF. The CDR3 DNA sequence: TGTGCCAGCAGCCGAGGTAGCTACAATGAGCAGTTCTTC.